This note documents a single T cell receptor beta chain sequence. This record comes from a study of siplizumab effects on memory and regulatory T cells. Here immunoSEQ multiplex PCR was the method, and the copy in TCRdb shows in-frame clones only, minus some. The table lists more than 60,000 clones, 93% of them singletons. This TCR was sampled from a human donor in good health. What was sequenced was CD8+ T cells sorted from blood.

The CDR3 loop is CASSPRDMNTEAFF. Here the CDR3 DNA reads TGCGCCAGCAGCCCACGTGATATGAACACTGAAGCTTTCTTT. This sequence joins TRBV5-1 and TRBJ1-1, with D hard to call. Looked up from germline, CDR1 is SGHRS and CDR2 is YFSETQ. The CDR3 is 14 residues long. Deletions cut 4 bases from V and 0 bases from J, with 10 bases between.